The clone carrying this T cell receptor beta chain has at least ten counts. Its antigen is undetermined. TCRdb analysed the RACE reads with MiXCR anew, one entry per CDR3 protein. The repertoire includes some 80,000 distinct CDR3 sequences, 11% of them detected once, and 1.6% sits in the top ten. The data were obtained in a study of human T cells and chemical hapten exposure. Study background: Patients, chiefly female, had alopecia areata, totalis or universalis. General observations from the study: Expanded TCRs created a significantly greater count of big CDR3 similarity clusters than controls did. No alteration of TCRs above 1 in 1000 frequency was seen with DPC sensitization.

Documented time point: patch test 2, 6 weeks after DPC sensitization. Treatment: therapeutic diphenylcyclopropenone sensitization with weekly scalp DPC. The study drew its donors from alopecia patients who were 18 to 70 years old and suitable for DPC. This CDR3 spans 16 amino acids. V lost 1 base and J lost 4; bases outside the gene matches: 4. Germline V gives CDR1 SEHNR, CDR2 FQNEAQ (reference sequence). The sample in question was whole blood, obtained in connection with sensitization to the hapten diphenylcyclopropenone (DPC). The TCR originated in a man aged 18 to 30 with alopecia areata. Some clones in this sample may be carry-over from other donors' samples. This chain joins TRBV7-9 and TRBJ2-1; 10 bases are shared with TRBD2. CDR3 loop: CASSLGASGGYNEQFF. The CDR3 DNA reads TGTGCCAGCAGCTTAGGCGCTAGCGGGGGTTACAATGAGCAGTTCTTC. Using reference TRBV7-9 and TRBJ2-1 for the parts outside the CDR3, the full variable domain is DTGVSQNPRHKITKRGQNVTFRCDPISEHNRLYWYRQTLGQGPEFLTYFQNEAQLEKSRLLSDRFSAERPKGSFSTLEIQRTEQGDSAMYLCASSLGASGGYNEQFFGPGTRLTVL.